The clone carrying this T cell receptor beta chain was detected many times. The target antigen is unknown. The record originates from a study of blood T cells in healthy people across ages. Study-level background: About one barcoded beta molecule was captured per two T cells (by template switching). Study-wide results and caveats: Older age went with lower TCR beta diversity per million T cells, in a roughly linear way.

V dropped 6 bases and J dropped 2 bases, with 9 bases sitting between them. The CDR3 has 13 residues. With a J-beta primer mix and a sample-barcoded 5' primer, a second PCR ran about 7 to 11 cycles. A template-switch adaptor containing 12 random nucleotides labeled each cDNA molecule. Each CDR3 protein gets one entry after TCRdb re-called the 5' RACE reads with MiXCR. The sample records around 710,000 distinct CDR3 sequences, roughly 41% being singletons. The authors drew approximately 9 milliliters of peripheral blood from each donor. The specimen was blood. The gene calls are TRBV12-3 or TRBV12-4 and TRBJ2-3, with D perhaps matching TRBD2 (6 bases). The TCR sequence derives from a woman in her sixties or seventies in good health. The CDR3 DNA reads as TGTGCCAGCAGCCGCGGGGTCACAGATACGCAGTATTTT. This gives the protein CASSRGVTDTQYF.